This TCR beta chain was profiled in a study of regulatory T cells in long-lasting Graves disease. With 3 bases removed from V and 4 bases from J, the gap between germline ends came to 17 bases. The CDR3 is 16 amino acids. Germline V gene lookup returns CDR1 KGHDR and CDR2 SFDVKD. With iRepertoire HTBI primers and Arm-PCR of CDR3 regions, TCR beta libraries were built. Original data processing: Across the samples, identification revealed approximately 66 TRBV and about 15 TRBJ segments. TCRdb called the multiplex PCR reads again in MiXCR, with one record for every CDR3 protein. The V and J calls were determined by TCRdb, not by the authors. The data contain fewer than 400,000 distinct CDR3 sequences, around 19% of them singletons. This clonotype was found a few times. Time point meaning: persistent/refractory GD, antithyroid drugs over 5 years with positive TRAb. The TCR library was prepared using RNA isolated from PBMCs. A peripheral blood sample, 8 to 10 milliliters in volume, was drawn into EDTA tubes.

The receptor's source is a female donor with Graves disease. The chain joins TRBV24-1 to TRBJ2-5; possibly TRBD1 or TRBD2 for D (7 bases each). The sequencing here drew on peripheral blood mononuclear cells (PBMCs), taken when the disease was refractory, from a patient treated with antithyroid drugs. CDR3 nucleotides: TGTGCCACCAGTGATCCCGCTACAGGGGAGGGAGAGACCCAGTACTTC. Residues: CATSDPATGEGETQYF.